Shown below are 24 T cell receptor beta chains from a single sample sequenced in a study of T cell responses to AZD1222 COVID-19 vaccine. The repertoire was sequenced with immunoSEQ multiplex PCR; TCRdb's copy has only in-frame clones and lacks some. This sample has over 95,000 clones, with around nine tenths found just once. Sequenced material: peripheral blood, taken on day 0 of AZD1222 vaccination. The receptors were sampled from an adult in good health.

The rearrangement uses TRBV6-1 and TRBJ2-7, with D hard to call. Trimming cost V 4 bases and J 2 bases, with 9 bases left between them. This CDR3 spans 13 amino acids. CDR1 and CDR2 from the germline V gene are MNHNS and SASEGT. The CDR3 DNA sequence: TGTGCCAGCAGTGTAGCTGGAACCTACGAGCAGTACTTC. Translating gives CASSVAGTYEQYF.

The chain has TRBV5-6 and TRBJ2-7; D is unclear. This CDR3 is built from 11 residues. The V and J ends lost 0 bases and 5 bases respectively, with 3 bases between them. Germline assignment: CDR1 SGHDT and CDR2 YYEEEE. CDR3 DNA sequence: TGTGCCAGCAGCTTGGTGGACGAGCAGTACTTC. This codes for CASSLVDEQYF.

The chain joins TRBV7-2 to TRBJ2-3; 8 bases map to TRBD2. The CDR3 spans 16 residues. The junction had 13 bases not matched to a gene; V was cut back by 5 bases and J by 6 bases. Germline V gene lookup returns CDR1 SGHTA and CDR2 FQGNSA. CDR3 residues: CASSLEVTSGRDTQYF. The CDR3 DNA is TGTGCCAGCAGCCTAGAGGTTACTAGCGGACGGGATACGCAGTATTTT.

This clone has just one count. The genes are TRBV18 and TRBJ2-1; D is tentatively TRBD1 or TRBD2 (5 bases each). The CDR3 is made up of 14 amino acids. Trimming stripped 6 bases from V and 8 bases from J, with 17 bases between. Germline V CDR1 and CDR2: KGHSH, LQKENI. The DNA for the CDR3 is TGTGCCAGCTCCCCCTTGAGGGACGGGGATGAGCAGTTCTTC. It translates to CASSPLRDGDEQFF.

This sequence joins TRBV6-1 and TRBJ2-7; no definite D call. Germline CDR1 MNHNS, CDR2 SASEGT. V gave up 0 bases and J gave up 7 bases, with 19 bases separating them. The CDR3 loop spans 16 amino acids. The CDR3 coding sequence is TGTGCCAGCAGTGAAGCGTTAGGCCAGGCTAACGGGGAGCAGTACTTC. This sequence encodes CASSEALGQANGEQYF.

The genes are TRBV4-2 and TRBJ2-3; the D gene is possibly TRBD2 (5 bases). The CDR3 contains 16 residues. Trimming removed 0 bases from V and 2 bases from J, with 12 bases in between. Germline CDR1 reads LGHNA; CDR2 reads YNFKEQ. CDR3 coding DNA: TGTGCCAGCAGCCAAGATGGGAGCGGAACCACAGATACGCAGTATTTT. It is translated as CASSQDGSGTTDTQYF.

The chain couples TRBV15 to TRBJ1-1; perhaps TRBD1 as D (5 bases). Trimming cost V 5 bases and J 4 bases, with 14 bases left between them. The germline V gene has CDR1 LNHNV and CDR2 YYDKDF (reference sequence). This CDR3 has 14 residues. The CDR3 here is CATSSGTDLTEAFF. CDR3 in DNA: TGTGCCACCAGCTCGGGGACGGATCTCACTGAAGCTTTCTTT. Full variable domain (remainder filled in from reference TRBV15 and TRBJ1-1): DAMVIQNPRYQVTQFGKPVTLSCSQTLNHNVMYWYQQKSSQAPKLLFHYYDKDFNNEADTPDNFQSRRPNTSFCFLDIRSPGLGDTAMYLCATSSGTDLTEAFFGQGTRLTVV.

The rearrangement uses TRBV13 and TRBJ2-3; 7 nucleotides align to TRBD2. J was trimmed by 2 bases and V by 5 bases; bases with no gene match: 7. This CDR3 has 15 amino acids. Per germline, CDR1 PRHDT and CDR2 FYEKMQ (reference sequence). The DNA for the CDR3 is TGTGCCAGCAGCCGGCGAGCGGGGAACACAGATACGCAGTATTTT. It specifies CASSRRAGNTDTQYF.

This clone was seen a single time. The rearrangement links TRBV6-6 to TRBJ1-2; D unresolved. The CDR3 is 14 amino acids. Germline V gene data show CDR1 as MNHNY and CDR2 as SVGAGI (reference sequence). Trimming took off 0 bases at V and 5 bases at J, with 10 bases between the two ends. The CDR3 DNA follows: TGTGCCAGCAGTTACTCGAAAGGAGAATATGGCTACACCTTC. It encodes CASSYSKGEYGYTF.

The CDR3: CASSQDGPSYTF. CDR3 sequence (DNA): TGTGCCAGCAGCCAAGATGGCCCTAGTTACACCTTC. The chain has TRBV14 and TRBJ1-2; D ambiguous. Trimming cost V 0 bases and J 11 bases, with 10 bases left between them. This CDR3 has 12 amino acids. From germline, CDR1 is SGHDN and CDR2 FVKESK.

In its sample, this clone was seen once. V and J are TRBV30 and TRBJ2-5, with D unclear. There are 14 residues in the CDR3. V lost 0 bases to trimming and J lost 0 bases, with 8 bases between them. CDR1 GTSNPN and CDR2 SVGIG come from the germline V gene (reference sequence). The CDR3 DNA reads TGTGCCTGGAGTGTAAACAGCTACCAAGAGACCCAGTACTTC. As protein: CAWSVNSYQETQYF.

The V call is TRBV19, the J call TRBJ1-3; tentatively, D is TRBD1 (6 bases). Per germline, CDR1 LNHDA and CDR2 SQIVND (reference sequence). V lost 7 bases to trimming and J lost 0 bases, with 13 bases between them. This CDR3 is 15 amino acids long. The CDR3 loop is CASTLTGNSGNTIYF. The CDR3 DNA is TGTGCCAGTACCCTAACAGGGAACTCTGGAAACACCATATATTTT.

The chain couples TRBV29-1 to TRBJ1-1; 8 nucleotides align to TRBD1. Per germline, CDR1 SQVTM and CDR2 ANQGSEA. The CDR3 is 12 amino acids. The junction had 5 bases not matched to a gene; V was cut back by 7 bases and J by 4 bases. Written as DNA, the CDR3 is TGCAGCGGTTACAGGGGGTCCACTGAAGCTTTCTTT. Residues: CSGYRGSTEAFF.

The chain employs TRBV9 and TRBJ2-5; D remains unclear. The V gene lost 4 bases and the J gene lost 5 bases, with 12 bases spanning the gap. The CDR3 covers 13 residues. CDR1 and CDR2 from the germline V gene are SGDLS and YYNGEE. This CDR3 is CASSRPAPETQYF. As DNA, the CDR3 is TGTGCCAGCAGCCGGCCCGCCCCTGAGACCCAGTACTTC. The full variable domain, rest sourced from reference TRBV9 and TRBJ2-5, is DSGVTQTPKHLITATGQRVTLRCSPRSGDLSVYWYQQSLDQGLQFLIQYYNGEERAKGNILERFSAQQFPDLHSELNLSSLELGDSALYFCASSRPAPETQYFGPGTRLLVL.

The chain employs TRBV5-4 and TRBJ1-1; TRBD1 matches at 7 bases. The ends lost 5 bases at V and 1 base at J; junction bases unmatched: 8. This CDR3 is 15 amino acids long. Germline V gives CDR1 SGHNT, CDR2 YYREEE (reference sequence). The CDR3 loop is CASSPGQRKNTEAFF. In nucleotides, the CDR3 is TGTGCCAGCAGTCCGGGACAGCGGAAGAACACTGAAGCTTTCTTT.

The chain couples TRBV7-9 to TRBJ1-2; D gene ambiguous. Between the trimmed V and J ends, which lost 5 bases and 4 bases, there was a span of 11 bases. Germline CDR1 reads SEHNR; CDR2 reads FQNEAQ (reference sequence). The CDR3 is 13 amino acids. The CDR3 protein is CASSGSRTYGYTF. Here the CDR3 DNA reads TGTGCCAGCAGCGGTTCCCGAACCTATGGCTACACCTTC.

The CDR3 protein is CASSATGSTNEKLFF. For the CDR3, the DNA is TGTGCCAGTAGTGCCACAGGGTCAACTAATGAAAAACTGTTTTTT. J is TRBJ1-4 and V is TRBV19, with D possibly matching TRBD1 (6 bases). Germline CDR1 is LNHDA and CDR2 is SQIVND (reference sequence). CDR3 length equals 15 residues. V was cut by 5 bases and J by 0 bases, with 10 bases left in between.

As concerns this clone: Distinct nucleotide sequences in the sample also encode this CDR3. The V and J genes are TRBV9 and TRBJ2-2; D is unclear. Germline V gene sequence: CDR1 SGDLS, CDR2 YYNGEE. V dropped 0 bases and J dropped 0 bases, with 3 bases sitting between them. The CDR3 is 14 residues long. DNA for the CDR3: TGTGCCAGCAGCGTAGCAGCGAACACCGGGGAGCTGTTTTTT. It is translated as CASSVAANTGELFF.

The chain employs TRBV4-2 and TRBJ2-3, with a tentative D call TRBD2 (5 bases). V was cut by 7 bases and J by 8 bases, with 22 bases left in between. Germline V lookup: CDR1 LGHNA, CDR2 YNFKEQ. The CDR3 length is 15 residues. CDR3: CASTSGAERPGTQYF. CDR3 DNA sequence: TGTGCCAGCACCTCTGGAGCGGAGCGCCCCGGTACGCAGTATTTT.

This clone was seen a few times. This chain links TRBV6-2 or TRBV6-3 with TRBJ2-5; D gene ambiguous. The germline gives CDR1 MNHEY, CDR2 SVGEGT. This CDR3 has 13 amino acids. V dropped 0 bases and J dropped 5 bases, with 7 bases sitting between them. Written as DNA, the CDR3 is TGTGCCAGCAGTTACTCGGAGTTGGAGACCCAGTACTTC. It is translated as CASSYSELETQYF.

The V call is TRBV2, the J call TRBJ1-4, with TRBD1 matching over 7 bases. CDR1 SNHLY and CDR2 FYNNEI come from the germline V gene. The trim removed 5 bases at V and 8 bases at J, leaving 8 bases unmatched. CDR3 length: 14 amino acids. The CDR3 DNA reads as TGTGCCAGCAGTCAAACAGGGGCCAGGGAAAAACTGTTTTTT. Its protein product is CASSQTGAREKLFF. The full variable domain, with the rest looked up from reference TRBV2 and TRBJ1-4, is EPEVTQTPSHQVTQMGQEVILRCVPISNHLYFYWYRQILGQKVEFLVSFYNNEISEKSEIFDDQFSVERPDGSNFTLKIRSTKLEDSAMYFCASSQTGAREKLFFGSGTQLSVL.

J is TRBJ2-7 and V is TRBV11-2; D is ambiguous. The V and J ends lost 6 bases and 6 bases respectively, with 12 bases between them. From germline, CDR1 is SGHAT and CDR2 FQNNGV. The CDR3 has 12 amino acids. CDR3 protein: CASRLSSGEQYF. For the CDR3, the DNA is TGTGCCAGCAGGCTCAGTTCGGGCGAGCAGTACTTC. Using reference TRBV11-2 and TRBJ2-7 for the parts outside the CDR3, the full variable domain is EAGVAQSPRYKIIEKRQSVAFWCNPISGHATLYWYQQILGQGPKLLIQFQNNGVVDDSQLPKDRFSAERLKGVDSTLKIQPAKLEDSAVYLCASRLSSGEQYFGPGTRLTVT.

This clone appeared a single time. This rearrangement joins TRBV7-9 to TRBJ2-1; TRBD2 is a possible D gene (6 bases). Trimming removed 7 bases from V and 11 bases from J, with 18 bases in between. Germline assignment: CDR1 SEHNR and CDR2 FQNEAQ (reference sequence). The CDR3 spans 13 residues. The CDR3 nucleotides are TGTGCCAGCACCGAAGTAGCGGTACTAAAGCAGTTCTTC. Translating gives CASTEVAVLKQFF.

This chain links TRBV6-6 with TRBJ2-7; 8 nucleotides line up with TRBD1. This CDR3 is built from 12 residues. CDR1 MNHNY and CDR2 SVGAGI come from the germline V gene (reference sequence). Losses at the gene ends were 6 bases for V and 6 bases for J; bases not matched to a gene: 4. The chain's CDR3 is CASRGQGGEQYF. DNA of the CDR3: TGTGCCAGCAGAGGACAGGGCGGCGAGCAGTACTTC.